A selection of T cell receptor beta chains follows, all from one sample in a study of CD8+ T cells in alopecia areata. Measured with immunoSEQ multiplex PCR; TCRdb has only the in-frame clones, and not every one. The data hold some 110,000 clones, with 58% observed a single time. The sequencing here drew on CD8+ T cells sorted from blood, taken at week 4, from a patient treated with tofacitinib. The receptors were gathered from a human donor with alopecia areata. Each CDR3 is given with its conserved first and last residue. D genes are given only for firm matches. The size field is filled for only some rows; it gives once, few, many or a size class.

D gene	V gene	J gene	clone size	CDR3 protein	CDR3 DNA
.	TRBV27	TRBJ2-3	.	CASTGGLRTDTQYF	TGTGCCAGCACTGGTGGACTCCGAACAGATACGCAGTATTTT
.	TRBV30	TRBJ1-5	.	CAWREGPGNQPQHF	TGTGCCTGGAGGGAGGGACCGGGCAATCAGCCCCAGCATTTT
TRBD1	TRBV5-6	TRBJ2-1	.	CASSPGTGTYNEQFF	TGTGCCAGCAGCCCCGGGACAGGGACTTACAATGAGCAGTTCTTC
TRBD2	TRBV27	TRBJ2-5	few	CASSLTSGGGQETQYF	TGTGCCAGCAGTTTAACTAGCGGGGGGGGACAAGAGACCCAGTACTTC
.	TRBV27	TRBJ1-6	.	CASHGSSYNSPLHF	TGTGCCAGCCATGGGAGCTCCTATAATTCACCCCTCCACTTT
TRBD2	TRBV30	TRBJ2-7	.	CAWGSGDNYEQYF	TGTGCCTGGGGTAGCGGGGATAACTACGAGCAGTACTTC
.	TRBV29-1	TRBJ1-2	few	CSVLDKAYGYTF	TGCAGCGTCCTGGACAAGGCTTATGGCTACACCTTC
.	TRBV5-1	TRBJ2-1	few	CASSLGVGIDEQFF	TGCGCCAGCAGCTTGGGTGTAGGGATAGATGAGCAGTTCTTC
.	TRBV29-1	TRBJ2-3	.	CSVESLSSGPAADTQYF	TGCAGCGTTGAAAGTCTTTCCTCCGGGCCGGCGGCAGATACGCAGTATTTT
.	TRBV29-1	TRBJ1-1	.	CSGDPDTEAFF	TGCAGCGGGGACCCTGACACTGAAGCTTTCTTT
.	TRBV7-3	TRBJ2-4	few	CASSHPPKNIQYF	TGTGCCAGCAGCCACCCGCCGAAAAACATTCAGTACTTC
TRBD2	TRBV7-2	TRBJ2-5	once	CASSFGTSGQETQYF	TGTGCCAGCAGCTTCGGGACTAGCGGTCAAGAGACCCAGTACTTC
.	TRBV20-1	TRBJ2-1	.	CSAYPDKQFF	TGCAGTGCTTACCCGGACAAGCAGTTCTTC
.	TRBV29-1	TRBJ1-1	.	CSVEGTTSNTEAFF	TGCAGCGTTGAAGGGACAACTTCGAACACTGAAGCTTTCTTT
TRBD1	TRBV4-1	TRBJ2-5	.	CASSHGQGAGETQYF	TGCGCCAGCAGCCACGGACAGGGGGCGGGGGAGACCCAGTACTTC
TRBD1	TRBV27	TRBJ1-6	.	CASSWDSNSPLHF	TGTGCCAGCAGTTGGGACAGTAATTCACCCCTCCACTTT
.	TRBV5-6	TRBJ2-5	.	CASSDGGGETQYF	TGTGCCAGCAGCGATGGAGGGGGAGAGACCCAGTACTTC
.	TRBV7-9	TRBJ1-1	few	CASNSRGDGGLGTEAFF	TGTGCCAGCAACTCACGAGGGGATGGAGGTCTCGGGACTGAAGCTTTCTTT
TRBD1	TRBV29-1	TRBJ1-2	.	CSVVWRTGDGYTF	TGCAGCGTTGTTTGGCGGACAGGGGATGGCTACACCTTC
TRBD1	TRBV19	TRBJ1-2	.	CASSPLGTDYTF	TGTGCCAGTAGCCCTCTCGGGACAGACTACACCTTC
TRBD1	TRBV29-1	TRBJ1-2	.	CSVEPGQINYGYTF	TGCAGCGTCGAACCGGGACAGATTAACTATGGCTACACCTTC
.	TRBV6-5	TRBJ1-1	few	CASRPNGNTEAFF	TGTGCCAGCAGACCGAATGGGAACACTGAAGCTTTCTTT
.	TRBV7-2	TRBJ2-4	.	CASSPPGADNIQYF	TGTGCCAGCAGCCCCCCAGGGGCCGATAACATTCAGTACTTC
.	TRBV5-6	TRBJ1-6	.	CASSTGVEGDNSPLHF	TGTGCCAGCAGCACCGGAGTTGAGGGGGATAATTCACCCCTCCACTTT
.	TRBV7-2	TRBJ2-3	.	CASSLVGETDTQYF	TGTGCCAGCAGCTTAGTCGGGGAAACAGATACGCAGTATTTT
TRBD1	TRBV10-3	TRBJ2-7	.	CAISGDSSYEQYF	TGTGCCATCAGTGGGGACAGCTCCTACGAGCAGTACTTC
.	TRBV4-1	TRBJ2-5	few	CASSLGLGEETQYF	TGCGCCAGCAGCCTCGGACTGGGGGAGGAGACCCAGTACTTC
.	TRBV27	TRBJ2-7	.	CASTQLLGGTYEQYF	TGTGCCAGTACTCAACTATTAGGGGGAACCTACGAGCAGTACTTC
.	TRBV27	TRBJ1-2	.	CASSPIDRYGYTF	TGTGCCAGCAGTCCCATTGATAGGTACGGCTACACCTTC
.	TRBV30	TRBJ2-5	once	CAWSPRAYQETQYF	TGTGCCTGGAGCCCCAGGGCGTACCAAGAGACCCAGTACTTC
.	TRBV29-1	TRBJ1-2	.	CSVLREGNYGYTF	TGCAGCGTCTTGAGAGAGGGCAACTATGGCTACACCTTC
TRBD1	TRBV13	TRBJ2-7	few	CASSFAPGYRGSYEQYF	TGTGCCAGCAGTTTCGCCCCGGGGTACAGGGGCTCCTACGAGCAGTACTTC
.	TRBV29-1	TRBJ1-2	.	CTARETLVSYGYTF	TGCACCGCCAGGGAGACCCTTGTAAGCTATGGCTACACCTTC
.	TRBV5-6	TRBJ1-2	few	CASSLGVDRGYTF	TGTGCCAGCAGCTTGGGAGTAGATCGGGGCTACACCTTC
TRBD2	TRBV15	TRBJ2-5	few	CATAPGREETQYF	TGTGCCACCGCCCCAGGGAGGGAGGAGACCCAGTACTTC
.	TRBV7-9	TRBJ2-5	.	CASSPRLETQYF	TGTGCCAGCAGCCCCCGGTTGGAGACCCAGTACTTC
.	TRBV28	TRBJ2-1	.	CASSLRELTPYNEQFF	TGTGCCAGCAGTTTAAGGGAGCTCACTCCCTACAATGAGCAGTTCTTC
TRBD1	TRBV30	TRBJ1-2	.	CAWNTPGQEILGGYTF	TGTGCCTGGAATACACCGGGACAGGAAATATTGGGTGGCTACACCTTC
TRBD2	TRBV6-1	TRBJ2-5	.	CASSAAGDVETQYF	TGTGCCAGCAGTGCGGCGGGGGATGTGGAGACCCAGTACTTC
.	TRBV7-6	TRBJ2-7	few	CASSHDSYEQYF	TGTGCCAGCAGCCACGACAGCTACGAGCAGTACTTC